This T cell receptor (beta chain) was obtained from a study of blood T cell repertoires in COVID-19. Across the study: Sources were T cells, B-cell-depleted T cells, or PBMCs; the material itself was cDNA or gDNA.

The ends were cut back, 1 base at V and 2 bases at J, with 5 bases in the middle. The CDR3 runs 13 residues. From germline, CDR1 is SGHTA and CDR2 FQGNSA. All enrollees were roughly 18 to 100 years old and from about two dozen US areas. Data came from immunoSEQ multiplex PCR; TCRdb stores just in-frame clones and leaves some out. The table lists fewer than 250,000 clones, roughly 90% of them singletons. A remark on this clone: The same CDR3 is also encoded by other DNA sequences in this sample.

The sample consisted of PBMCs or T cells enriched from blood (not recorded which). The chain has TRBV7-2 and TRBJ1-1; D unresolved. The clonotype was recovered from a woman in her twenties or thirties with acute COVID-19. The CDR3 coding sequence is TGTGCCAGCAGCTTAGACAGAAACACTGAAGCTTTCTTT. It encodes CASSLDRNTEAFF.